Following are 30 T cell receptor beta chains from one sample sequenced in a study of cytomegalovirus exposure and HLA in healthy donors. 60 Vbeta and 13 Jbeta primers were used in PCR. Some clones are missing from TCRdb's copy, which holds only in-frame ones; the method was immunoSEQ multiplex PCR. The table lists approximately 150,000 clones, around two thirds of them singletons, with 1.6% in the top ten. Sequencing was done on a sample of PBMCs. The source is a woman younger than 30 in good health and CMV-seronegative.

This chain joins TRBV5-1 and TRBJ1-4; maybe TRBD1 (5 bases). V lost 4 bases and J 5 bases, leaving 15 bases between the germline ends. CDR3 length: 15 residues. Germline CDR1 is SGHRS and CDR2 is YFSETQ. CDR3: CASSPTGSENEKLFF. CDR3 DNA: TGCGCCAGCAGCCCAACAGGTTCTGAAAATGAAAAACTGTTTTTT.

In this sample, this clone turned up a few times. The chain has TRBV5-1 and TRBJ2-1, with 10 bases identical to TRBD2. CDR3 size: 16 residues. Per germline, CDR1 SGHRS and CDR2 YFSETQ. With V trimmed by 6 bases and J by 0 bases, 6 bases remained unmatched. The CDR3 here is CASKTSGSRSYNEQFF. CDR3 in DNA: TGCGCCAGCAAGACTAGCGGGTCCCGCTCCTACAATGAGCAGTTCTTC.

This chain uses TRBV6-1 with TRBJ2-3, with D possibly TRBD2 on 6 matching bases. The CDR3 is made up of 16 amino acids. CDR1 is MNHNS, CDR2 SASEGT, per germline. V was trimmed by 2 bases and J by 3 bases, leaving 15 bases between them. The CDR3: CASSESEGRWTDTQYF. Here the CDR3 DNA reads TGTGCCAGCAGTGAATCGGAGGGCAGGTGGACAGATACGCAGTATTTT.

This chain uses TRBV25-1 with TRBJ1-1; D may be TRBD1 (5 bases). The CDR3 length is 15 residues. Germline values: CDR1 MGHDK, CDR2 SYGVNS. V shed 2 bases and J shed 3 bases, with 13 bases lying between them. The CDR3 protein is CASSELGLPDTEAFF. DNA for the CDR3: TGTGCCAGCAGTGAACTGGGACTCCCGGACACTGAAGCTTTCTTT.

The chain links TRBV7-9 to TRBJ2-1; tentatively, D is TRBD2 (5 bases). V was cut by 7 bases and J by 3 bases, with 16 bases left in between. Looked up from germline, CDR1 is SEHNR and CDR2 is FQNEAQ (reference sequence). The CDR3 covers 15 residues. DNA of the CDR3: TGTGCCAGCACCTTGAGTGGAGGATTCTACAATGAGCAGTTCTTC. Translation gives CASTLSGGFYNEQFF.

The J gene is TRBJ2-5, the V gene TRBV5-8, with D hard to call. The CDR3 is 18 residues long. Germline V gives CDR1 SGHTS, CDR2 YDEGEE. The V end was cut by 0 bases, the J end by 0 bases, with 18 bases between. The DNA for the CDR3 is TGTGCCAGCAGCTTGGAATTCAGCCGGCGAGGATACCAAGAGACCCAGTACTTC. Residues: CASSLEFSRRGYQETQYF.

The chain joins TRBV10-2 to TRBJ1-1, with 8 bases lining up with TRBD1. V shed 2 bases and J 5 bases; nucleotides not matched to a gene: 7. The CDR3 runs to 15 residues. CDR1 and CDR2 (germline): WSHSY, SAAADI. The CDR3 DNA follows: TGCGCCAGCAGTGAGACAGGGGGAGGAAGGACTGAAGCTTTCTTT. Its translation: CASSETGGGRTEAFF.

This clone has a handful of counts. This chain uses TRBV5-1 with TRBJ2-7; unclear D gene. Trimming left V 4 bases short and J 3 bases short, with 17 bases between. This CDR3 is 15 amino acids long. Looked up from germline, CDR1 is SGHRS and CDR2 is YFSETQ. CDR3 nucleotides: TGCGCCAGCAGCCTGGGCTCCTCTTCGGGCTACGAGCAGTACTTC. Translation gives CASSLGSSSGYEQYF. The entire variable domain, with the rest obtained from reference TRBV5-1 and TRBJ2-7, is as follows: KAGVTQTPRYLIKTRGQQVTLSCSPISGHRSVSWYQQTPGQGLQFLFEYFSETQRNKGNFPGRFSGRQFSNSRSEMNVSTLELGDSALYLCASSLGSSSGYEQYFGPGTRLTVT.

V usage is TRBV27 and J usage is TRBJ1-1, with D unclear. Germline loops: CDR1 MNHEY, CDR2 SMNVEV (reference sequence). CDR3 size: 14 residues. Trimming removed 2 bases from V and 4 bases from J, with 11 bases in between. Here the CDR3 DNA reads TGTGCCAGCAGTTTAAGCAGGTTTGGCACTGAAGCTTTCTTT. Translated: CASSLSRFGTEAFF.

The V and J genes are TRBV19 and TRBJ1-2, with D possibly TRBD1 on 6 matching bases. The V end lost 0 bases, the J end lost 4 bases, and 15 bases lay between the germline ends. This CDR3 is built from 16 residues. The V gene's germline CDR1 is LNHDA and CDR2 SQIVND (reference sequence). CDR3 sequence reads: CASSIETLGQFYGYTF. The CDR3 nucleotides read TGTGCCAGTAGTATAGAAACACTTGGACAGTTCTATGGCTACACCTTC.

The chain has TRBV28 and TRBJ1-1, with D unclear. The V end lost 3 bases, the J end lost 0 bases, and 8 bases lay between the germline ends. CDR1 and CDR2 from the germline V gene are MDHEN and SYDVKM. CDR3 length: 14 residues. CDR3 protein: CASSFYTLNTEAFF. CDR3 DNA: TGTGCCAGCAGTTTCTATACCCTGAACACTGAAGCTTTCTTT.

The chain carries TRBV4-2 and TRBJ1-5; D is possibly TRBD1 (5 bases). The CDR3 is made up of 16 amino acids. V lost 0 bases to trimming and J lost 2 bases, with 11 bases between them. CDR1 and CDR2 from the germline V gene are LGHNA and YNFKEQ. The CDR3 loop reads CASSQDGGNGNQPQHF. As DNA, the CDR3 is TGTGCCAGCAGCCAAGATGGGGGGAATGGCAATCAGCCCCAGCATTTT.

This clone came up a few times. In nucleotides, the CDR3 is TGTGCCAGCAGCCCACGGGACAGGGGCTCACCCCTCCACTTT. Translation gives CASSPRDRGSPLHF. The chain has TRBV7-2 and TRBJ1-6, with TRBD1 matching 10 bases. V shed 5 bases, J shed 10 bases, and the junction held 5 bases outside the gene matches. The CDR3 length is 14 residues. Germline CDR1 SGHTA, CDR2 FQGNSA.

The J gene is TRBJ2-3, the V gene TRBV9; D unresolved. V lost 0 bases and J 2 bases, leaving 4 bases between the germline ends. This CDR3 contains 13 residues. Looked up from germline, CDR1 is SGDLS and CDR2 is YYNGEE. CDR3 nucleotides: TGTGCCAGCAGCGTAGATATCACAGATACGCAGTATTTT. Translation gives CASSVDITDTQYF.

The rearrangement uses TRBV18 and TRBJ2-5; TRBD1 might be the D (5 bases). Trimming pared 4 bases from V and 4 bases from J, leaving 10 bases between. There are 13 residues in the CDR3. From germline, CDR1 is KGHSH and CDR2 LQKENI. The CDR3 sequence is CASSRIQGETQYF. As DNA, the CDR3 is TGTGCCAGCTCACGTATTCAGGGAGAGACCCAGTACTTC.

The rearrangement links TRBV6-1 to TRBJ1-5, with D unresolved. The CDR3 contains 16 residues. The V gene lost 4 bases and the J gene lost 2 bases, with 15 bases spanning the gap. Looked up from germline, CDR1 is MNHNS and CDR2 is SASEGT. The CDR3 bases are TGTGCCAGCAGTGCCCCTACGGCGGGTGGCAATCAGCCCCAGCATTTT. This codes for CASSAPTAGGNQPQHF.

The chain joins TRBV4-1 to TRBJ2-2; D uncertain. V lost 7 bases to trimming and J lost 2 bases, with 20 bases between them. Germline-derived CDR1 and CDR2 are MGHRA and YSYEKL. CDR3 size: 17 residues. The CDR3 region has the DNA TGCGCCAGCACCGCCAACATATACAGAATTAACACCGGGGAGCTGTTTTTT. Amino acids: CASTANIYRINTGELFF.

As to this clone: No DNA is shown, since the ends of the CDR3 on it are uncertain; the CDR3 is the one TCRdb lists. The chain links TRBV28 to TRBJ1-1. Germline V gene sequence: CDR1 MDHEN, CDR2 SYDVKM. From its first to its last residue, the CDR3 has 14 amino acids. The CDR3 is CASSTSGGGTEAFF.

The chain joins TRBV7-8 to TRBJ1-3; no clear D gene. The germline gives CDR1 SGHVS, CDR2 FQNEAQ. V was shortened by 0 bases and J by 0 bases, with 6 bases between the two germline ends. The CDR3 loop spans 15 amino acids. The CDR3 nucleotides read TGTGCCAGCAGCTTAGCGGGCATCTCTGGAAACACCATATATTTT. This translates into CASSLAGISGNTIYF.

The rearrangement joins TRBV15 to TRBJ2-2, with 9 bases aligning to TRBD2. J gave up 4 bases and V 2 bases, and 2 bases lay outside the gene matches. The CDR3 is 15 amino acids. Germline V gene data show CDR1 as LNHNV and CDR2 as YYDKDF (reference sequence). CDR3 in amino acids: CATSRLAGSTGELFF. The CDR3 DNA sequence: TGTGCCACCAGCAGACTAGCGGGGAGCACCGGGGAGCTGTTTTTT.

Only one count was recorded for this clone. The rearrangement uses TRBV10-3 and TRBJ2-1; TRBD2 aligns across 8 bases. V lost 3 bases to trimming and J lost 6 bases; unmatched junction nucleotides: 10. In germline, CDR1 is ENHRY, CDR2 SYGVKD. The length of the CDR3 is 16 residues. CDR3 in DNA: TGTGCCATCAGTGAAAGGGCGACTAGCGCAGTCAATGAGCAGTTCTTC. Protein product: CAISERATSAVNEQFF.

The chain combines TRBV27 with TRBJ2-4, with 7 positions matching TRBD2. Trimming at V came to 1 base and at J to 3 bases, leaving 9 bases not matched to a gene. CDR1 is MNHEY and CDR2 is SMNVEV in the germline V gene (reference sequence). The CDR3 is made up of 17 amino acids. The CDR3 nucleotides are TGTGCCAGCAGTTTATTCGCCCCGCGGGAGATCAAAAACATTCAGTACTTC. The encoded protein is CASSLFAPREIKNIQYF.

This clone has only a few counts. The chain joins TRBV9 to TRBJ2-3, with a weak D call TRBD2 (5 bases). CDR1 is SGDLS, CDR2 YYNGEE, per germline. Trimming left V 1 base short and J 11 bases short, with 20 bases between. This CDR3 has 15 amino acids. The CDR3 nucleotides read TGTGCCAGCAGCGTAAGCGAGGGTCCGTATCTCGGGCAGTATTTT. It is translated as CASSVSEGPYLGQYF.

The V and J genes are TRBV6-1 and TRBJ2-1; D uncertain. Per germline, CDR1 MNHNS and CDR2 SASEGT. V was shortened by 7 bases and J by 5 bases, with 15 bases between the two germline ends. The CDR3 sequence is 14 residues long. The CDR3 nucleotides are TGTGCCAGCACTAGTCTCGTGGAGAACAATGAGCAGTTCTTC. Amino acids: CASTSLVENNEQFF.

This clone came up once. The same CDR3 can be traced to other DNA sequences in this sample. This chain joins TRBV4-3 and TRBJ2-6; tentatively, D is TRBD2 (5 bases). Trimming took 1 base from V and 1 from J, leaving 8 bases between them. The V gene's germline CDR1 is LGHNA and CDR2 YSLEER. The CDR3 is made up of 16 amino acids. The CDR3 DNA follows: TGCGCCAGCAGCCAAGCCTCGGGGTCTGGGGCCAACGTCCTGACTTTC. Its protein product is CASSQASGSGANVLTF.

The chain combines TRBV29-1 with TRBJ2-5; TRBD1 agrees at 10 bases. The DNA end lines up better with TRBJ2-7; the J call may be wrong. CDR3 size: 13 residues. Germline CDR1 reads SQVTM; CDR2 reads ANQGSEA. This CDR3 is CSVEGQGSLEQYF. In nucleotides, the CDR3 is TGCAGCGTGGAGGGACAGGGGTCCCTCGAGCAGTACTTC.

V and J are TRBV7-2 and TRBJ2-2; D is undetermined. Germline CDR1 SGHTA, CDR2 FQGNSA. Trimming removed 8 bases from V and 8 bases from J, with 15 bases in between. The CDR3 loop spans 13 amino acids. The CDR3 DNA is TGTGCCAGCGGCACTTACTTGCGGGGGGAGCTGTTTTTT. This gives the protein CASGTYLRGELFF.

The chain links TRBV5-1 to TRBJ1-6, with TRBD1 matching 7 bases. The length of the CDR3 is 15 residues. Germline-derived CDR1 and CDR2 are SGHRS and YFSETQ. The V segment lost 4 bases and the J segment 7 bases; nucleotides outside the gene matches: 8. The CDR3 loop is CASSPSPGQNSPLHF. The CDR3 DNA reads as TGCGCCAGCAGCCCGTCCCCGGGACAGAATTCACCCCTCCACTTT.

The chain combines TRBV25-1 with TRBJ2-5, with 14 positions matching TRBD2. V lost 3 bases to trimming and J lost 5 bases; unmatched junction nucleotides: 5. From germline, CDR1 is MGHDK and CDR2 SYGVNS. The CDR3 extends over 16 amino acids. The CDR3 is CASSDRLAGGLETQYF. The CDR3 bases are TGTGCCAGCAGTGACAGACTAGCGGGAGGGCTGGAGACCCAGTACTTC. Using reference TRBV25-1 and TRBJ2-5 for the parts outside the CDR3, the full variable domain is EADIYQTPRYLVIGTGKKITLECSQTMGHDKMYWYQQDPGMELHLIHYSYGVNSTEKGDLSSESTVSRIRTEHFPLTLESARPSHTSQYLCASSDRLAGGLETQYFGPGTRLLVL.

This clone has more than one count but fewer than ten. The chain carries TRBV2 and TRBJ2-1; 11 nucleotides match TRBD2. Germline CDR1 reads SNHLY; CDR2 reads FYNNEI. The length of the CDR3 is 17 residues. V was clipped by 6 bases and J by 3 bases; unmatched bases: 10. As DNA, the CDR3 is TGTGCCAGCAGGCCCTTTAGCGGGGGGGCGGACTACAATGAGCAGTTCTTC. Residues: CASRPFSGGADYNEQFF.